Below are 19 T cell receptor beta chains sequenced from a single sample in a study of T cells after yellow fever vaccination. TCRdb re-called the 5' RACE reads with MiXCR, one entry per CDR3 protein. This table holds some 120,000 distinct CDR3 sequences, 12% to 15% found once. The sample was CD8+ T cells sorted from PBMCs, taken 5 days after the yellow fever booster vaccination. These receptors all come from a man aged 18-30 years who received the YFV17D yellow fever vaccine.

In this sample, this clonotype turned up a few times. The gene calls are TRBV15 and TRBJ2-3; D unclear. V lost 4 bases and J lost 4, with 9 bases in between. Germline V gene lookup returns CDR1 LNHNV and CDR2 YYDKDF (reference sequence). The CDR3 spans 13 residues. CDR3 sequence reads: CATSKRTSDTQYF. The DNA for the CDR3 is TGTGCCACCAGCAAAAGGACGTCAGATACGCAGTATTTT.

In DNA form, the CDR3 reads TGTGCCAGCAGCGACGGACTAGCGGGGGTGTCTAGCACAGATACGCAGTATTTT. Protein product: CASSDGLAGVSSTDTQYF. This sequence joins TRBV9 and TRBJ2-3, with 13 bases that match TRBD2. The ends lost 3 bases at V and 0 bases at J; junction bases unmatched: 7. CDR3 length: 18 amino acids. CDR1 and CDR2 from the germline V gene are SGDLS and YYNGEE.

This clonotype was counted a few times. The J gene is TRBJ1-5, the V gene TRBV11-2; D not certain. This CDR3 has 15 amino acids. Trimming removed 1 base from V and 0 bases from J, with 7 bases in between. From germline, CDR1 is SGHAT and CDR2 FQNNGV. CDR3 residues: CASSLGPNSNQPQHF. CDR3 nucleotide sequence: TGTGCCAGCAGCTTAGGACCGAATAGCAATCAGCCCCAGCATTTT.

This clonotype was picked up many times. The chain carries TRBV5-1 and TRBJ2-7; unclear D gene. CDR3 length: 14 residues. The V end lost 0 bases, the J end lost 3 bases, and 10 bases lay between the germline ends. Germline V lookup: CDR1 SGHRS, CDR2 YFSETQ. CDR3 DNA: TGCGCCAGCAGCTTGGGAGGCGGACGCTACGAGCAGTACTTC. It translates to CASSLGGGRYEQYF.

V gene TRBV6-2 or TRBV6-3 combines with J gene TRBJ2-7; 9 positions match TRBD1. After removal of 6 bases from V and 5 bases from J, the junction contained 8 bases not matched to a gene. Germline CDR1 MNHEY, CDR2 SVGEGT. This CDR3 has 14 amino acids. Here the CDR3 reads CASRDRGISHEQYV. The CDR3 DNA reads TGTGCCAGCAGGGACAGGGGAATTAGCCACGAGCAGTACGTC.

The V and J genes are TRBV29-1 and TRBJ2-5; TRBD2 matches at 7 bases. After removal of 5 bases from V and 4 bases from J, the junction contained 7 bases not matched to a gene. The germline gives CDR1 SQVTM, CDR2 ANQGSEA. CDR3 length: 13 amino acids. The CDR3 is CSVILSGGETQYF. The DNA of the CDR3 is TGCAGCGTTATCCTGTCGGGGGGAGAGACCCAGTACTTC.

This clonotype occurred once. V and J are TRBV4-1 and TRBJ2-1, with 7 bases aligning to TRBD2. CDR3 length: 16 amino acids. J gave up 6 bases and V 4 bases, and 12 bases lay outside the gene matches. Germline V CDR1 and CDR2: MGHRA, YSYEKL. The CDR3 is CASSRDLGGIGNEQFF. For the CDR3, the DNA is TGCGCCAGCAGCCGAGATTTGGGGGGGATCGGCAATGAGCAGTTCTTC.

V gene TRBV27 combines with J gene TRBJ1-1; D remains ambiguous. The CDR3 runs 11 residues. Per the germline V gene, CDR1 is MNHEY and CDR2 is SMNVEV (reference sequence). The DNA of the CDR3 is TGTGCAAGCGGGCGGAACACTGAAGCTTTCTTT. Translation: CASGRNTEAFF.

In its sample, this clonotype was seen a few times. This chain joins TRBV13 and TRBJ2-5, with 7 positions matching TRBD2. The CDR3 runs 15 residues. Germline V CDR1 and CDR2: PRHDT, FYEKMQ (reference sequence). V lost 5 bases, J lost 1 base, and 7 bases stayed unmatched. CDR3 protein: CASSPRGGLQETQYF. CDR3 nucleotide sequence: TGTGCCAGCAGCCCCCGCGGGGGACTCCAAGAGACCCAGTACTTC.

The chain joins TRBV6-2 or TRBV6-3 to TRBJ1-1; 10 positions match TRBD1. CDR1 and CDR2 from the germline V gene are MNHEY and SVGEGT. The J segment lost 4 bases and the V segment lost 6 bases, leaving 5 bases of the junction unmatched. The length of the CDR3 is 14 residues. CDR3 DNA sequence: TGTGCCAGCAGGATGACAGGGGGCCTCACTGAAGCTTTCTTT. This translates into CASRMTGGLTEAFF.

The CDR3 DNA sequence: TGCGCCAGCAGCCAATACAACGACAATGAGCAGTTCTTC. Translated: CASSQYNDNEQFF. The chain is built from TRBV4-1 and TRBJ2-1; D remains unclear. Germline values: CDR1 MGHRA, CDR2 YSYEKL. Trimming cost V 2 bases and J 5 bases, with 7 bases left between them. This CDR3 is 13 amino acids long.

The rearrangement links TRBV12-3 or TRBV12-4 to TRBJ2-7; the match to TRBD1 covers 8 bases. The CDR3 length is 13 residues. V was pared by 6 bases and J by 5 bases, with 6 bases of the junction left unmatched. The DNA of the CDR3 is TGTGCCAGCAGCCTACAGGGGGAGCACGAGCAGTACTTC. Protein: CASSLQGEHEQYF.

This clonotype was counted only a few times. This sequence joins TRBV4-3 and TRBJ1-2, with 10 bases that match TRBD1. The germline V gene encodes CDR1 LGHNA and CDR2 YSLEER. The CDR3 totals 17 residues. V shed 1 base, J shed 4 bases, and the junction held 9 bases outside the gene matches. The CDR3 bases are TGCGCCAGCAGCCAAGGATCTTGGACAGGGGGGGGCTATGGCTACACCTTC. Its protein is CASSQGSWTGGGYGYTF.

The rearrangement links TRBV9 to TRBJ2-1, with 7 positions matching TRBD2. V gave up 4 bases and J gave up 8 bases; unmatched junction bases: 6. CDR1 SGDLS and CDR2 YYNGEE come from the germline V gene. This CDR3 contains 13 residues. The chain's CDR3 is CASSPSGTHEQFF. CDR3 nucleotide sequence: TGTGCCAGCAGCCCGAGCGGGACCCATGAGCAGTTCTTC.

This clonotype showed up many times. The V and J genes are TRBV7-8 and TRBJ2-2; D might be TRBD2 (5 bases). The V and J ends lost 1 base and 6 bases respectively, with 12 bases between them. This CDR3 is 15 amino acids long. Per the germline V gene, CDR1 is SGHVS and CDR2 is FQNEAQ. CDR3 in amino acids: CASSLGPSWAGELFF. In nucleotides, the CDR3 is TGTGCCAGCAGCTTAGGGCCTAGCTGGGCCGGGGAGCTGTTTTTT.

This clonotype came up a few times. The chain links TRBV6-2 or TRBV6-3 to TRBJ2-7; tentatively, D is TRBD2 (6 bases). Trimming took 10 bases from V and 5 from J, leaving 12 bases between them. The CDR3 extends over 11 amino acids. Germline CDR1 MNHEY, CDR2 SVGEGT. The CDR3 sequence is CATLGLDEQYV. The CDR3, as DNA: TGTGCCACCCTGGGACTGGACGAGCAGTACGTC.

The gene calls are TRBV4-2 and TRBJ1-6; no definite D call. The germline CDR1 and CDR2 sequences are LGHNA and YNFKEQ. This CDR3 has 18 amino acids. Deletions cut 0 bases from V and 9 bases from J, with 21 bases between. The CDR3 protein is CASSQDQDPTLKGSPLHF. The CDR3 DNA is TGTGCCAGCAGCCAAGATCAGGACCCGACCCTAAAGGGTTCACCCCTCCACTTT.

Worth noting for this clonotype: An end of the junction differs from the germline gene, which may be a read error. The chain is built from TRBV27 and TRBJ1-1; D may be TRBD1 (5 bases). Germline values: CDR1 MNHEY, CDR2 SMNVEV (reference sequence). The CDR3 sequence is 14 residues long. CDR3 DNA sequence: TGTGCCAGCAGTTTCGCGGGGGGGAACTCTGAAGCTTTCTTT. It encodes CASSFAGGNSEAFF.

The chain has TRBV7-2 and TRBJ2-3; the match to TRBD2 covers 10 bases. CDR1 is SGHTA, CDR2 FQGNSA, per germline. This CDR3 has 17 residues. The J segment lost 2 bases and the V segment lost 7 bases, leaving 12 bases of the junction unmatched. The CDR3 DNA follows: TGTGCCAGCACCCAGTGGGCAGCGGGGGGGATCACAGATACGCAGTATTTT. Translated: CASTQWAAGGITDTQYF.